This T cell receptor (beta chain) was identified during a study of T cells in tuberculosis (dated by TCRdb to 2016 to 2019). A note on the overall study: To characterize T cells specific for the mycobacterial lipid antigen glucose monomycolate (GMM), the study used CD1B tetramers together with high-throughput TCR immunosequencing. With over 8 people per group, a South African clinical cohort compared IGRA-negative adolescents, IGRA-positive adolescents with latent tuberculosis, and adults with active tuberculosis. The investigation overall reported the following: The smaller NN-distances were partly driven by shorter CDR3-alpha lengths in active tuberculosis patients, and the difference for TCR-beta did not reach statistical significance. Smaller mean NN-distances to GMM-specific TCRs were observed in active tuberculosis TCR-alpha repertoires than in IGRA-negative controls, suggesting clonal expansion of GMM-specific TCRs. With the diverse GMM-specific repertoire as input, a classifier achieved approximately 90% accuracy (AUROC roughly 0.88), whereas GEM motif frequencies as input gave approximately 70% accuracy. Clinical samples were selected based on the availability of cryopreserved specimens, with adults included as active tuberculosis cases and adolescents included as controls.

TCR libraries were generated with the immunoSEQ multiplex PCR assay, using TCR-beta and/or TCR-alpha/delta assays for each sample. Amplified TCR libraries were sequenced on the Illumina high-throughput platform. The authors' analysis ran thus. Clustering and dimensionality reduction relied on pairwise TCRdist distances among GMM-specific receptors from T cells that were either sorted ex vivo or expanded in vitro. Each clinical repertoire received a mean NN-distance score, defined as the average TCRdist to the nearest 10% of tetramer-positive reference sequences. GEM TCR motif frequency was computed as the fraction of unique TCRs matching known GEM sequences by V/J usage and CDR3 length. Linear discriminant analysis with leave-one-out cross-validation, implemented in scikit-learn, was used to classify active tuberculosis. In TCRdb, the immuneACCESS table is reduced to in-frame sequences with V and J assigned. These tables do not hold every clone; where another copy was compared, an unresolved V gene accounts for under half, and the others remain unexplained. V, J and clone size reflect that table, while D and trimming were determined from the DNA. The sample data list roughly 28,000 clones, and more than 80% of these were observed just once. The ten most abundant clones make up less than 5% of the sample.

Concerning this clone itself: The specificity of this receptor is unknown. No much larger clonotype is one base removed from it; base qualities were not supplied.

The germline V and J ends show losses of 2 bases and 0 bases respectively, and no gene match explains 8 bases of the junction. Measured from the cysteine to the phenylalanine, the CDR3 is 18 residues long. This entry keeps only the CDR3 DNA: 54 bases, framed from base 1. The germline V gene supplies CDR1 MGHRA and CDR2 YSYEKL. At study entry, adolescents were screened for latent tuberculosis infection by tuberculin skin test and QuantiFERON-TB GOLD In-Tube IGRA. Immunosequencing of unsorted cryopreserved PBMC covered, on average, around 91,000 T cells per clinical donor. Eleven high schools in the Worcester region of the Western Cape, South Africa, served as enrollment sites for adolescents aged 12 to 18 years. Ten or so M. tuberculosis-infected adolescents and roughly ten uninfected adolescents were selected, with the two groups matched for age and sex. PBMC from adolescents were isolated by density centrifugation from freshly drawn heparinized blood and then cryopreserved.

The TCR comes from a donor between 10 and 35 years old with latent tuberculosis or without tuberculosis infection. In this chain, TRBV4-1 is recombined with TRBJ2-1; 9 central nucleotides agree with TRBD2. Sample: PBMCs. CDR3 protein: CASSQRLAEESSYNEQFF. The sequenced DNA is TGCGCCAGCAGCCAAAGACTAGCGGAGGAGAGCTCCTACAATGAGCAGTTCTTC.